This T cell receptor beta chain appears in the sequencing data of a study of shared clonotypes between healthy human individuals. Study-level points and caveats: Among non-shared clonotypes, generation probabilities were lower than among those shared by all four donors. Of the naive CD4 clonotypes, 4% to 5% were shared across a handful of donors.

All donors were healthy HIV-negative adults lacking recent acute infections or vaccinations. As regards this clone: The antigen remains undetermined.

Some clones are missing from TCRdb's copy, which holds only in-frame ones; the method was immunoSEQ multiplex PCR. In the table there are about 1.5 million clones, under 99% of which are singletons. This clonotype was sampled from a man younger than 40 in good health. Sequenced: naive CD4+ T cells sorted from blood. As for subset: CD45RA+ positively selected.

The CDR3 sequence is CASSLGHRGLAEQYF. CDR3 in DNA: TGTGCCAGCAGCTTAGGCCACCGGGGTCTTGCCGAGCAGTACTTC. The chain is built from TRBV7-2 and TRBJ2-7, with D perhaps matching TRBD2 (5 bases). The CDR3 spans 15 residues. Trimming took 1 base from V and 6 from J, leaving 16 bases between them. Germline V gene data show CDR1 as SGHTA and CDR2 as FQGNSA. Using reference TRBV7-2 and TRBJ2-7 for the parts outside the CDR3, the full variable domain is GAGVSQSPSNKVTEKGKDVELRCDPISGHTALYWYRQSLGQGLEFLIYFQGNSAPDKSGLPSDRFSAERTGGSVSTLTIQRTQQEDSAVYLCASSLGHRGLAEQYFGPGTRLTVT.